This T cell receptor (beta chain) is from a study of blood T cell repertoires in COVID-19. About the study: T cells, B-cell-depleted T cells, or PBMCs provided the cDNA or gDNA that served as material.

Sequenced by immunoSEQ multiplex PCR; TCRdb stores in-frame clones only, minus some. The sample carries approximately 93,000 clones, around 72% recorded once. Germline lookup yields CDR1 MRHNA and CDR2 SNTAGT. The CDR3 is 15 amino acids. V lost 9 bases, J lost 9 bases, and 15 bases stayed unmatched. Sample: peripheral blood. This receptor was obtained from an elderly woman with acute or convalescent COVID-19. The V gene is TRBV6-4, the J gene TRBJ2-1; 9 positions match TRBD1. CDR3 residues: CASFEWDRDTGEQFF. The CDR3, as DNA: TGTGCCAGTTTCGAATGGGACAGGGACACAGGTGAGCAGTTCTTC.